This T cell receptor (beta chain) was captured by sequencing in a study of long-term antiretroviral therapy in people with HIV. A word on this clone: The antigen remains undetermined.

The study used samples holding 1-10 million cryopreserved PBMC before DNA extraction. General study findings and limits: Narrower CDR3 length ranges marked HIV repertoires relative to controls. Blood in the study was drawn between the mid-2000s and the late 2010s, possibly under older ART regimens, which may be less effective than current ones. Diversity measured after ART increased yet remained under transplant donor controls.

Looked up from germline, CDR1 is SGHTA and CDR2 is FQGNSA. The ends lost 5 bases at V and 1 base at J; junction bases unmatched: 4. The CDR3 runs 15 residues. Sequencing relied on immunoSEQ assay v3.0, run at survey level. Clones were sequenced by immunoSEQ multiplex PCR, and TCRdb holds only the in-frame ones, with some missing. The sample records around 40,000 clones, around nine tenths being singletons. The V and J genes are TRBV7-2 and TRBJ2-7; 11 bases are shared with TRBD2. Sequencing used unsorted PBMCs, obtained 0.1 years before starting antiretroviral therapy. The source of this sequence is a woman in her fifties or sixties with HIV. CDR3 sequence: CASSKLAGASYEQYF. The CDR3 DNA is TGTGCCAGCAGCAAACTAGCGGGGGCGTCCTACGAGCAGTACTTC.